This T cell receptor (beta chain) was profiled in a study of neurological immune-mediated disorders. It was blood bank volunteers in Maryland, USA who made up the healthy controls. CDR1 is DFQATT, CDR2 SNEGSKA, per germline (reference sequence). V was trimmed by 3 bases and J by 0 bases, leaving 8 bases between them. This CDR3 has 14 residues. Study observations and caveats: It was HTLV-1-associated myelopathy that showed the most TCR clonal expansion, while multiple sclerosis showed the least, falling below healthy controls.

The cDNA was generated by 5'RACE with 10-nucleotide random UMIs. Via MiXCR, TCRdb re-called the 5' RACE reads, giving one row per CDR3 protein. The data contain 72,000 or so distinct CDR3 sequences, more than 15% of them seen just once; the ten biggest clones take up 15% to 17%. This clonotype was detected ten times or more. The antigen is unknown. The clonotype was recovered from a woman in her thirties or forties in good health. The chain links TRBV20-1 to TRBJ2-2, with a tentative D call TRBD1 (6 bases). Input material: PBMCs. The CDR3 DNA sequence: TGCAGTGCTAGTGGGGACACGAACACCGGGGAGCTGTTTTTT. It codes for CSASGDTNTGELFF.